This TCR beta chain originates from a study of CD4 T cell repertoires in COVID-19 listed by TCRdb under 2021. The study in broad terms: For cross-reactivity analysis, CFSE-low cells were expanded with IL-2 for roughly ten days, then relabeled and restimulated with spike proteins from other coronaviruses. Naturally processed CD4+ T cell responses to SARS-CoV-2 spike and nucleoprotein were characterized in COVID-19-recovered individuals, and clonal composition was assessed by TCR Vbeta sequencing. TCR Vbeta repertoire analysis of SARS-CoV-2-reactive T cells was conducted at the subset level in a few recovered individuals.

Library preparation employed the immunoSEQ multiplex PCR assay. The authors' pipeline ran thus. Repertoire overlap between subsets was quantified using the Chao-Jaccard similarity index and counts of shared clonotypes. TCRdb re-hosts the immuneACCESS table, in-frame sequences only. Its copies lack some clones; in the studies checked, an unresolved V gene accounts for under half of them, and the cause for the rest is not known. V and J calls and clone size are those listed in that table; D and trimming were worked out from the DNA. A total of fewer than 100,000 clones appear in this sample, about 83% of them only once. The ten top clones hold roughly 0.5% of the sample. The full study reports these points: Between roughly 6 and 28% of SARS-CoV-2 clonotypes were also detected in secondary cultures stimulated with SARS-CoV and/or HKU1 spike, a finding consistent with cross-reactivity. Several of the most expanded SARS-CoV-2-reactive clonotypes were shared between two or all three memory subsets, suggesting intraclonal diversification.

Worth noting for this clone: Its antigen target is currently unknown. No much larger clonotype is one base removed from it; base qualities were not supplied.

Sample time point, as interpreted from the label and publication: sample from a COVID-19-recovered individual after infection. The donors were patients who had gone through COVID-19 ranging from mild to severe and had recovered. Uncultured memory T cell samples were subjected to sequencing directly after ex vivo isolation. From peripheral blood mononuclear cells, the researchers isolated CD4+ total memory, central memory, effector memory and circulating T follicular helper cells. According to the germline V gene (reference sequence), CDR1 reads LGHDT and CDR2 reads YNNKEL. V loses 4 bases of germline sequence and J loses 1 base, and the interval between the two ends is 1 base. There are 11 amino acids in the CDR3, from cysteine to phenylalanine inclusive. The kept DNA is CDR3 alone, 33 bases in frame from the first base.

This clonotype was obtained from a human donor who had COVID-19. The chain is assembled from TRBV3-1 (or the pseudogene TRBV3-2) and TRBJ1-1; the D gene is unclear. Material: CD4+ T cells from peripheral blood, obtained after recovery from COVID-19. The CDR3 reads as follows: CASSRNTEAFF. DNA sequence: TGTGCCAGCAGCCGGAACACTGAAGCTTTCTTT.